A selection of T cell receptor beta chains follows, all from one sample in a study of tumor-infiltrating lymphocytes in primary liver carcinoma. TCRdb re-called the multiplex PCR reads with MiXCR, one entry per CDR3 protein. This sample carries about 44,000 distinct CDR3 sequences, over 70% of them seen once, and the ten largest clones take about 30%. Material: liver tumor tissue from sampling region 3. The receptors stem from a middle-aged man with primary liver carcinoma and hepatitis B virus infection. CDR3s include the opening cysteine and the closing phenylalanine or tryptophan. The D gene is left open where the match is weak. A clone size is listed for some rows: how often the clone was seen (once, few, many), or a class if it is expanded.

>NA|TRBJ2-7|TRBV6-5|NA
CVSSYVRDSHYEQYF
TGTGTCAGCAGTTACGTGCGGGACTCCCACTACGAGCAGTACTTC
>NA|TRBJ2-1|TRBV29-1|NA
CSVGPPSNSCNEQFF
TGCAGCGTGGGACCTCCTTCCAACTCCTGCAATGAGCAGTTCTTC
>many|TRBJ2-7|TRBV14|NA
CASSKDGYEQYF
TGTGCCAGCAGTAAGGACGGATACGAGCAGTACTTC
>NA|TRBJ1-5|TRBV6-5|NA
CASSKRTNQPQHF
TGTGCCAGCAGTAAGAGAACCAATCAGCCCCAGCATTTC
>NA|TRBJ2-7|TRBV12-3/TRBV12-4|NA
CASRPRGWVNCEQYF
TGTGCCAGCAGGCCACGAGGATGGGTGAACTGCGAGCAGTACTTC
>NA|TRBJ2-5|TRBV6-2/TRBV6-3|NA
CVSSDFPPETQYF
TGTGTCAGCAGTGACTTCCCCCCAGAGACCCAGTACTTC
>NA|TRBJ2-3|TRBV6-1|NA
CASSVTGFGTDTQYF
TGTGCCAGTAGTGTCACAGGGTTCGGCACAGATACGCAGTATTTT
>NA|TRBJ2-1|TRBV5-4|NA
CACEWYSYNEQFF
TGTGCCTGTGAGTGGTATTCCTACAATGAGCAGTTCTTC
>NA|TRBJ2-1|TRBV6-5|TRBD2
CASRTSLAGPNNEQSF
TGTGCCAGCAGGACTTCACTAGCGGGACCCAACAATGAGCAGTCCTTC
>NA|TRBJ2-2|TRBV11-2|TRBD2
CANSLLAGGPGTGELFF
TGTGCCAACAGCTTACTAGCGGGAGGACCTGGCACCGGGGAGCTCTTTTTT
>once|TRBJ1-1|TRBV7-9|NA
CASSFSPQLADTEAFF
TGTGCCAGCAGTTTCAGCCCGCAGCTGGCGGACACTGAAGCTTTCTTT
>NA|TRBJ1-5|TRBV5-8|NA
CAGSLEGTGHRPQHF
TGTGCCGGCAGCTTGGAAGGGACGGGTCATCGGCCCCAGCATTTT
>many|TRBJ2-1|TRBV5-1|NA
CASSLARDSGSYNEQFF
TGCGCCAGCAGCTTGGCACGGGACTCCGGCTCCTACAATGAGCAGTTCTTC
>NA|TRBJ1-2|TRBV29-1|NA
CNDREQRRASGYTF
TGCAACGACAGAGAACAGCGTCGCGCCTCTGGCTACACCTTC
>NA|TRBJ2-7|TRBV4-1|NA
CASSQAEGREQYF
TGCGCGAGCAGCCAAGCGGAGGGCCGCGAGCAGTACTTC
>NA|TRBJ2-3|TRBV4-1|NA
CASSQGPNGTDTQYF
TGCGCCAGCAGCCAAGGGCCTAACGGCACTGATACGCAGTATTTT
>NA|TRBJ2-7|TRBV5-5|NA
CARSLGPSYELYF
TGTGCCAGGAGCTTGGGTCCGTCCTACGAGCTGTACTTC
>many|TRBJ1-5|TRBV6-6|TRBD1
CASSYPRTGNSNQPQHF
TGTGCCAGCAGTTACCCCCGGACAGGGAATAGCAATCAGCCCCAGCATTTT
>many|TRBJ2-7|TRBV7-8|NA
CASSVDVSYEQYF
TGTGCCAGCAGCGTGGACGTCTCATACGAGCAGTACTTC
>once|TRBJ2-1|TRBV12-3/TRBV12-4|NA
CASTTGHRGNEQFF
TGTGCCAGCACTACAGGTCATAGGGGCAATGAGCAGTTCTTC
>few|TRBJ1-4|TRBV20-1|TRBD1
CSARLKGQNNEKLFF
TGCAGTGCTAGATTAAAGGGACAGAACAATGAAAAACTGTTTTTT
>NA|TRBJ2-1|TRBV6-2/TRBV6-3|NA
CGGSNFDWDNEQFF
TGTGGCGGCAGCAACTTCGACTGGGACAATGAGCAGTTCTTC
>few|TRBJ2-2|TRBV19|TRBD1
CATGTGVTGELFF
TGCGCCACCGGGACAGGTGTGACCGGGGAGCTGTTTTTT
>NA|TRBJ2-7|TRBV30|NA
CAWRGSGPPYEQYF
TGTGCCTGGAGGGGATCGGGACCCCCCTACGAGCAGTACTTC
>few|TRBJ2-7|TRBV2|TRBD1
CVSGQGAISYEQYF
TGTGTCAGCGGACAGGGGGCGATCTCCTACGAGCAGTACTTC
>NA|TRBJ2-3|TRBV6-5|NA
CVSGQAGFGTDTQYF
TGTGTCAGCGGCCAAGCAGGTTTTGGGACAGATACGCAGTATTTT
>NA|TRBJ2-1|TRBV7-8|NA
CASGGQGSDEQFF
TGTGCTAGCGGGGGACAGGGCAGTGATGAGCAGTTCTTC
>NA|TRBJ2-1|TRBV29-1|NA
CSVVTETSNEQFF
TGCAGCGTGGTGACAGAGACCTCTAATGAGCAGTTCTTC
>NA|TRBJ2-5|TRBV4-1|NA
CASSQDGNGQETQYF
TGTGCCAGCAGCCAAGATGGGAACGGCCAAGAGACCCAGTACTTC
>NA|TRBJ2-2|TRBV12-3/TRBV12-4|TRBD1
CTSSFEGGVWPGELFF
TGTACCAGCAGTTTTGAAGGGGGCGTATGGCCCGGGGAGCTGTTTTTT
>NA|TRBJ2-5|TRBV4-2|NA
CASRQDAGQETQYF
TGTGCCAGCAGACAAGATGCAGGGCAAGAGACCCAGTATTTC
>NA|TRBJ2-1|TRBV7-9|TRBD2
CASSPGGGAYNEQFF
TGTGCCAGCAGCCCCGGGGGGGGAGCCTACAATGAGCAGTTCTTC
>many|TRBJ2-4|TRBV20-1|NA
CSAMTTGENIQYF
TGCAGTGCCATGACGACAGGAGAAAACATTCAGTACTTC
>NA|TRBJ2-2|TRBV11-2|NA
CASSLRPDDTGELFF
TGTGCCAGTAGCTTACGGCCGGATGACACCGGGGAGCTGTTTTTT
>many|TRBJ1-5|TRBV10-3|TRBD1
CAISPGQGNQPQHF
TGTGCCATCAGTCCGGGACAGGGCAATCAGCCCCAGCATTTT
>NA|TRBJ2-7|TRBV28|NA
CASSSVAAVRYEQYF
TGTGCCAGCAGTTCCGTAGCGGCAGTACGGTACGAGCAGTACTTC
>once|TRBJ2-3|TRBV6-6|NA
CASSYSRDSILTDTQYF
TGTGCTAGCAGTTATTCCCGGGACTCTATACTCACAGATACGCAGTATTTT
>NA|TRBJ2-7|TRBV29-1|NA
CSVNRDGRNEQYF
TGTAGCGTCAACAGGGATGGACGGAACGAGCAGTACTTC
>NA|TRBJ2-1|TRBV7-9|NA
CASSPGPFNEQFF
TGTGCCAGCAGCCCCGGGCCCTTCAATGAGCAGTTCTTC
>NA|TRBJ2-2|TRBV6-1|NA
CARNDGVQTGELFF
TGTGCCAGGAATGACGGGGTTCAAACCGGGGAGCTGTTTTTT